This TCR beta chain was captured by sequencing in a study of monozygotic twins with inflammatory bowel disease. Two nested PCRs, run for roughly 17 and 9 cycles, were applied to TCRalpha and TCRbeta cDNA. TCRdb reprocessed the 5' RACE reads, with one entry per CDR3 protein and no DNA. Here the sample table reports around 410,000 distinct CDR3 sequences. The CDR3 covers 15 residues. Germline CDR1 and CDR2: MNHEY and SMNVEV (reference sequence). Blood samples of less than 3 ml were drawn from every donor. The authors isolated total RNA from whole blood without sorting T cells. Material for sequencing was blood. The clonotype originates from a human donor with ulcerative colitis or Crohn's disease, or a healthy co-twin of an affected twin (not recorded which). The chain carries TRBV27 and TRBJ2-3; there is no DNA to check the TCRdb D call of TRBD1. This chain's CDR3 is CASSMSGGVTDTQYF.